This T cell receptor (beta chain) stems from a study of T cells in Graves' hyperthyroidism and ophthalmopathy. Study-wide results and limits: A model built on 13 V-J features separated ophthalmopathy from stable hyperthyroidism.

Researchers amplified the TCR beta CDR3 regions from RNA transcripts. With the HTBI primer set, the TCR CDR3 went through a first round of RT-PCR. TCRdb reprocessed the multiplex PCR reads with MiXCR, giving one entry per CDR3 protein. Found here are 500,000 to 800,000 distinct CDR3 sequences, around 13% of them singletons; the top ten hold around an eighth. The length of the CDR3 is 15 residues. Looked up from germline, CDR1 is DFQATT and CDR2 is SNEGSKA (reference sequence). Trimming shortened V by 1 base and J by 0 bases, and 10 bases separated the two germline ends. This clonotype was seen repeatedly, ten times or more. Its matching antigen is unknown.

The V call is TRBV20-1, the J call TRBJ2-1; unclear D gene. The source of this sequence is a woman aged 45-65 years with Graves' ophthalmopathy. Sequencing was performed on blood. The CDR3 loop is CSARGRHSSYNEQFF. DNA of the CDR3: TGCAGTGCTAGAGGCCGACATAGCTCCTACAATGAGCAGTTCTTC.